This entry lists 31 T cell receptor beta chains sequenced from one sample in a study of blood T cells in healthy people across ages. It was with a sample-barcoded 5' primer and a J-beta primer mix that a second PCR of about 6 to 12 cycles was run. From the 5' RACE reads, TCRdb called clonotypes with MiXCR, one entry per CDR3 protein. This table holds 850,000 to 1,300,000 distinct CDR3 sequences, 35% to 50% found once. Sequenced: blood. The receptors were sampled from a woman aged 55-75 years in good health.

In its sample, this clonotype was seen a few times. DNA of the CDR3: TGTGCCAGCAGCCCGGGACTACCGGGGGGGACCCAGTACTTC. Translated, it gives CASSPGLPGGTQYF. The V gene is TRBV7-3, the J gene TRBJ2-5, with 7 bases matching TRBD2. After removal of 5 bases from V and 7 bases from J, the junction contained 10 bases not matched to a gene. This CDR3 is built from 14 residues. The germline V gene encodes CDR1 SGHTA and CDR2 FQGTGA.

The V and J genes are TRBV11-1 and TRBJ2-1; D tentatively fits TRBD1 or TRBD2 (5 bases each). The end of the DNA aligns better with TRBJ2-7, so the J call may be wrong. There are 16 residues in the CDR3. Germline V gene lookup returns CDR1 SGHAT and CDR2 FQDESV (reference sequence). Here the CDR3 reads CASSLGGQGPHNEQYF. CDR3 nucleotide sequence: TGTGCCAGCAGCTTAGGTGGGCAGGGACCCCACAATGAGCAGTACTTC.

The gene calls are TRBV20-1 and TRBJ2-5; D perhaps matches TRBD2 (5 bases). CDR1 DFQATT and CDR2 SNEGSKA come from the germline V gene (reference sequence). The length of the CDR3 is 16 residues. With 6 bases removed from V and 11 bases from J, the gap between germline ends came to 31 bases. The CDR3 DNA reads as TGCAGTGCCGCCCCTACTAGACCCAAATCCTACAATGAGCAGTACTTC. The encoded protein is CSAAPTRPKSYNEQYF.

As to this clonotype: Compared with germline, one end of the junction differs, possibly owing to a read error. The gene calls are TRBV25-1 and TRBJ1-6; D uncertain. The germline V gene has CDR1 MGHDK and CDR2 SYGVNS. The CDR3 is 14 residues long. CDR3 in DNA: TGTGCCAGCAGTGAATGGGGAGATAATGCACCCCTCCACTTT. It specifies CASSEWGDNAPLHF.

This clonotype showed up just a few times. The chain is built from TRBV20-1 and TRBJ2-3; D could derive from TRBD1 or TRBD2 (5 bases each). The CDR3 consists of 14 residues. Germline V gene lookup returns CDR1 DFQATT and CDR2 SNEGSKA (reference sequence). The germline V and J ends were trimmed by 1 base and 5 bases, with 13 bases remaining between them. The CDR3 reads CSARGAGAGDTQYF. Written as DNA, the CDR3 is TGCAGTGCTAGAGGGGCTGGGGCGGGAGATACGCAGTATTTT.

As to this clonotype: At one end, the junction sequence differs from germline, possibly due to a read error. The chain recombines TRBV7-7 with TRBJ2-5; 12 bases agree with TRBD2. This CDR3 spans 17 amino acids. Germline CDR1 is SSHAT and CDR2 is FNYEAQ (reference sequence). DNA of the CDR3: TGTACCAGCAGCCGGTGGACTAGCGGGATCTACCAAGAGACCCAGTACTTC. This gives the protein CTSSRWTSGIYQETQYF.

The V and J genes are TRBV20-1 and TRBJ2-1, with D unclear. V shed 4 bases and J shed 3 bases, with 16 bases lying between them. Germline CDR1 DFQATT, CDR2 SNEGSKA (reference sequence). This CDR3 spans 15 amino acids. Written as DNA, the CDR3 is TGCAGTGCTAATGCCCCTCATGGTAGCTACAATGAGCAGTTCTTC. Translating it yields CSANAPHGSYNEQFF.

This clonotype was counted a few times. The V gene is TRBV29-1, the J gene TRBJ2-5; 7 bases fit TRBD1. Trimming at V came to 4 bases and at J to 6 bases, leaving 11 bases not matched to a gene. The CDR3 length is 14 residues. Germline V lookup: CDR1 SQVTM, CDR2 ANQGSEA. The CDR3 nucleotides are TGCAGCGTTGGGATCCTAGGGGGCGCAAAGACCCAGTACTTC. Translation: CSVGILGGAKTQYF.

The chain recombines TRBV20-1 with TRBJ1-2, with 8 bases aligning to TRBD1. V shed 0 bases and J 1 base; nucleotides not matched to a gene: 10. Germline V gives CDR1 DFQATT, CDR2 SNEGSKA (reference sequence). CDR3 length equals 17 residues. CDR3 sequence reads: CSARDMGTGQINYGYTF. CDR3 nucleotide sequence: TGCAGTGCTAGAGATATGGGGACAGGACAAATTAACTATGGCTACACCTTC.

The rearrangement links TRBV28 to TRBJ2-7, with unresolved D. With 6 bases removed from V and 2 bases from J, the gap between germline ends came to 14 bases. From germline, CDR1 is MDHEN and CDR2 SYDVKM. The CDR3 runs to 14 residues. CDR3 sequence reads: CASSRRRVTYEQYF. DNA of the CDR3: TGTGCCAGCAGCCGTCGTCGGGTTACCTACGAGCAGTACTTC.

The J gene is TRBJ2-7, the V gene TRBV9; 7 nucleotides line up with TRBD2. CDR3 size: 14 residues. CDR1 and CDR2 (germline): SGDLS, YYNGEE. Trimming cost V 4 bases and J 4 bases; bases outside gene matches: 8. In nucleotides, the CDR3 is TGTGCCAGCAGCCCCTGGGGGGGTAGTTACGAGCAGTACTTC. Amino acids: CASSPWGGSYEQYF.

This clonotype has only a few counts. The chain links TRBV27 to TRBJ2-6; D call uncertain. The V gene lost 4 bases and the J gene lost 2 bases, with 3 bases spanning the gap. This CDR3 comprises 13 residues. CDR1 MNHEY and CDR2 SMNVEV come from the germline V gene (reference sequence). In DNA, the CDR3 is TGTGCCAGCAGTTGGGCTGGGGCCAACGTCCTGACTTTC. This codes for CASSWAGANVLTF.

This rearrangement joins TRBV2 to TRBJ2-4, with D possibly TRBD2 on 6 matching bases. Germline assignment: CDR1 SNHLY and CDR2 FYNNEI. The CDR3 has 14 residues. Trimming removed 6 bases from V and 5 bases from J, with 14 bases in between. CDR3 protein: CASSGSQVQNIQYF. DNA of the CDR3: TGTGCCAGCAGCGGGAGCCAGGTCCAAAACATTCAGTACTTC. Filled out from reference TRBV2 and TRBJ2-4, the complete variable domain reads EPEVTQTPSHQVTQMGQEVILRCVPISNHLYFYWYRQILGQKVEFLVSFYNNEISEKSEIFDDQFSVERPDGSNFTLKIRSTKLEDSAMYFCASSGSQVQNIQYFGAGTRLSVL.

This clonotype has just a few counts. The chain joins TRBV11-2 to TRBJ2-7; no firm D call. This CDR3 contains 14 residues. V lost 7 bases, J lost 2 bases, and 15 bases lay in between. CDR1 is SGHAT and CDR2 is FQNNGV in the germline V gene. CDR3 nucleotides: TGTGCCAGCACCCAAACCCAGGAGCCCTACGAGCAGTACTTC. Protein product: CASTQTQEPYEQYF.

The chain links TRBV29-1 to TRBJ2-5, with a possible D match to TRBD2 (6 bases). This CDR3 is built from 13 residues. Germline CDR1 SQVTM, CDR2 ANQGSEA. V lost 7 bases and J 11 bases, leaving 23 bases between the germline ends. DNA for the CDR3: TGCAGCGAGGTAGGAGGGGAAAGGAATGAGCAGTACTTC. It is translated as CSEVGGERNEQYF. Looking up the rest from reference TRBV29-1 and TRBJ2-5 gives the full variable domain: SAVISQKPSRDICQRGTSLTIQCQVDSQVTMMFWYRQQPGQSLTLIATANQGSEATYESGFVIDKFPISRPNLTFSTLTVSNMSPEDSSIYLCSEVGGERNEQYFGPGTRLLVL.

The V call is TRBV28, the J call TRBJ1-1, with D possibly matching TRBD1 (5 bases). Germline CDR1 reads MDHEN; CDR2 reads SYDVKM. There are 16 residues in the CDR3. The ends were cut back, 5 bases at V and 0 bases at J, with 16 bases in the middle. DNA of the CDR3: TGTGCCAGCAGTCCCGGGGACCGTATATTGAACACTGAAGCTTTCTTT. Residues: CASSPGDRILNTEAFF.

V is TRBV9 and J is TRBJ2-1; 7 bases agree with TRBD2. With V trimmed by 0 bases and J by 2 bases, 5 bases remained unmatched. Germline assignment: CDR1 SGDLS and CDR2 YYNGEE. The CDR3 sequence is 16 residues long. Here the CDR3 DNA reads TGTGCCAGCAGCGTAGAGGCAGCGGGGCCCTACAATGAGCAGTTCTTC. It specifies CASSVEAAGPYNEQFF.

This clonotype was found a few times. This sequence joins TRBV24-1 and TRBJ2-7; the D is unclear. Between the trimmed V and J ends, which lost 2 bases and 6 bases, there was a span of 13 bases. Germline CDR1 and CDR2: KGHDR and SFDVKD. CDR3 length: 14 residues. DNA for the CDR3: TGTGCCACCAGTGATTCGGGCGAGCTGGGCGAGCAGTACTTC. Its protein product is CATSDSGELGEQYF.

This clonotype was counted between two and nine times. In nucleotides, the CDR3 is TGCAGCGTTGACCACAATGAGCAGTACTTC. Encoded protein: CSVDHNEQYF. This chain uses TRBV29-1 with TRBJ2-7; D gene uncertain. Deletions cut 3 bases from V and 7 bases from J, with 7 bases between. The CDR3 length is 10 residues. Looked up from germline, CDR1 is SQVTM and CDR2 is ANQGSEA.

This chain joins TRBV19 and TRBJ1-1; 7 bases align to TRBD1. Germline V gene data show CDR1 as LNHDA and CDR2 as SQIVND (reference sequence). The CDR3 spans 16 residues. Germline trimming cut 3 bases from V and 4 bases from J; bases unmatched to any gene: 11. CDR3 coding DNA: TGTGCCAGTAGTATTGGTGAGGGGGCGCGCGGCACTGAAGCTTTCTTT. The encoded protein is CASSIGEGARGTEAFF.

The DNA of the CDR3 is TGCGCCAGCAGCCAAGTTGTACTAGCGACCTACAATGAGCAGTTCTTC. It is translated as CASSQVVLATYNEQFF. The gene calls are TRBV4-1 and TRBJ2-1, with TRBD2 identical over 7 bases. The CDR3 consists of 16 residues. V lost 1 base and J lost 2; bases outside the gene matches: 5. CDR1 MGHRA and CDR2 YSYEKL come from the germline V gene.

This sequence joins TRBV7-6 and TRBJ2-5; 13 nucleotides agree with TRBD2. V lost 1 base and J lost 4; bases outside the gene matches: 3. Germline lookup yields CDR1 SGHVS and CDR2 FNYEAQ. The CDR3 is 16 residues long. The CDR3 DNA follows: TGTGCCAGCAGCTTAGGGACTAGCGGGAGTGGAGAGACCCAGTACTTC. This sequence encodes CASSLGTSGSGETQYF. Looking up the rest from reference TRBV7-6 and TRBJ2-5 gives the full variable domain: GAGVSQSPRYKVTKRGQDVALRCDPISGHVSLYWYRQALGQGPEFLTYFNYEAQQDKSGLPNDRFSAERPEGSISTLTIQRTEQRDSAMYRCASSLGTSGSGETQYFGPGTRLLVL.

The J gene is TRBJ1-2, the V gene TRBV6-6, with D perhaps TRBD1 (6 bases). Trimming removed 6 bases at V and 7 bases at J, with 12 bases between. This CDR3 contains 12 residues. The germline CDR1 and CDR2 sequences are MNHNY and SVGAGI (reference sequence). The CDR3 DNA is TGTGCCAGCAGCGGGACACAGGGTGGCTACACCTTC. It specifies CASSGTQGGYTF.

The chain recombines TRBV19 with TRBJ1-1, with 7 bases aligning to TRBD1. V shed 6 bases, J shed 5 bases, and the junction held 12 bases outside the gene matches. The CDR3 loop spans 15 amino acids. Germline CDR1 and CDR2: LNHDA and SQIVND (reference sequence). The CDR3 protein is CASRPDRARATEAFF. CDR3 DNA: TGTGCCAGTAGACCTGACAGGGCCAGGGCGACTGAAGCTTTCTTT.

As regards this clonotype: A junction end diverges from the germline sequence, so it may reflect a read error. The chain is built from TRBV10-3 and TRBJ2-1, with TRBD1 matching 8 bases. Germline CDR1 ENHRY, CDR2 SYGVKD. The CDR3 totals 14 residues. CDR3: CAVSARQGINEQFF. The DNA for the CDR3 is TGTGCCGTCAGTGCCCGACAGGGGATAAATGAGCAGTTCTTC.

The rearrangement joins TRBV27 to TRBJ1-6, with no clear D. Deletions cut 1 base from V and 8 bases from J, with 12 bases between. From germline, CDR1 is MNHEY and CDR2 SMNVEV (reference sequence). This CDR3 comprises 15 residues. CDR3 sequence reads: CASSLLGPGDSPLHF. CDR3 bases: TGTGCCAGCAGTTTATTAGGCCCTGGGGATTCACCCCTCCACTTT.

The rearrangement uses TRBV6-5 and TRBJ1-5; no firm D call. V was clipped by 2 bases and J by 3 bases, with 11 bases between them. The CDR3 length is 15 residues. From germline, CDR1 is MNHEY and CDR2 SVGAGI. The CDR3 sequence: CASSYMAGPNQPQHF. The CDR3 DNA follows: TGTGCCAGCAGTTACATGGCAGGCCCCAATCAGCCCCAGCATTTT.

The V gene is TRBV10-3, the J gene TRBJ2-7, with D possibly being TRBD1 (6 bases). This CDR3 spans 15 amino acids. The V gene lost 3 bases and the J gene lost 2 bases, with 14 bases spanning the gap. Germline loops: CDR1 ENHRY, CDR2 SYGVKD. The CDR3 DNA sequence: TGTGCCATCAGTGATGGGACAAGGGGCACCTACGAGCAGTACTTC. Residues: CAISDGTRGTYEQYF.

This clonotype has a handful of counts. CDR3 DNA sequence: TGTGCCAGCAGATCTCAAGAGACCCAGTACTTC. This encodes CASRSQETQYF. The chain combines TRBV27 with TRBJ2-5; D is uncertain. V lost 6 bases and J lost 2, with 4 bases in between. The CDR3 has 11 amino acids. The germline V gene has CDR1 MNHEY and CDR2 SMNVEV (reference sequence).

This clonotype has a handful of counts. CDR3 DNA sequence: TGCAGTGCAGCCGGGACGGGCTTCTACGAGCAGTACTTC. Residues: CSAAGTGFYEQYF. This rearrangement joins TRBV20-1 to TRBJ2-7; either TRBD1 or TRBD2 may fit D (5 bases each). CDR1 DFQATT and CDR2 SNEGSKA come from the germline V gene (reference sequence). The CDR3 covers 13 residues. V lost 6 bases and J 3 bases, leaving 15 bases between the germline ends.

About this clonotype: Relative to the germline gene, one junction end is altered; a read error may explain this. The chain joins TRBV28 to TRBJ2-5; D could derive from TRBD1 or TRBD2 (6 bases each). The CDR3 runs to 17 residues. Per the germline V gene, CDR1 is MDHEN and CDR2 is SYDVKM. CDR3 loop: CVSSPSSRGGRWETQYF. The CDR3 nucleotides are TGTGTCAGCAGTCCCTCTTCCCGAGGGGGGCGTTGGGAGACCCAGTACTTC.